This TCR beta chain was captured in a study of T cell changes during pregnancy in multiple sclerosis. Measured with immunoSEQ multiplex PCR; TCRdb has only the in-frame clones, and not every one. Found here are approximately 50,000 clones, approximately 94% of them singletons; the top ten hold around 0.31%. The CDR3 loop spans 15 amino acids. Germline assignment: CDR1 SGDLS and CDR2 YYNGEE. Trimming took 2 bases from V and 2 from J; bases not matched to a gene: 6. The source of this sequence is a female donor with multiple sclerosis, enrolled in a pregnancy study. Sequencing used CD4+ T cells from peripheral blood mononuclear cells, obtained in the third trimester of pregnancy. This rearrangement joins TRBV9 to TRBJ2-7; 8 bases are a match to TRBD2. This CDR3 reads CASSVGGGMTYEQYF. For the CDR3, the DNA is TGTGCCAGCAGCGTCGGGGGGGGTATGACCTACGAGCAGTACTTC. Full variable domain (outside the CDR3, taken from reference TRBV9 and TRBJ2-7): DSGVTQTPKHLITATGQRVTLRCSPRSGDLSVYWYQQSLDQGLQFLIQYYNGEERAKGNILERFSAQQFPDLHSELNLSSLELGDSALYFCASSVGGGMTYEQYFGPGTRLTVT.